The TCR beta chain under discussion was sequenced for a study of OX40 agonist ivuxolimab in advanced cancers. The overall study: Patients in dose escalation had liver, melanoma, kidney or head and neck cancers.

The germline gives CDR1 KGHSH, CDR2 LQKENI. The CDR3 runs 12 residues. V was shortened by 3 bases and J by 8 bases, with 10 bases between the two germline ends. TCRdb keeps only in-frame clones here, not all; method: immunoSEQ multiplex PCR. The data contain about 120,000 clones, 80% to 95% of them singletons. Notes on the study in general: Low normalized T-cell clonal expansion was also seen in some nonresponders. The mean number of expanded clones was higher in CD8+ T cells than in CD4+.

Remarks on this clone: Its antigen is undetermined.

The receptor was isolated from an adult with an advanced solid tumor such as melanoma, head and neck, liver or kidney cancer. The sequenced sample was CD4+ or CD8+ T cells sorted from blood, obtained in a trial of the OX40 agonist ivuxolimab. The chain has TRBV18 and TRBJ1-1; D call uncertain. CDR3 sequence reads: CASSPVGVEAFF. The CDR3 coding sequence is TGTGCCAGCTCACCGGTCGGGGTGGAAGCTTTCTTT.